The TCR beta chain described here comes from a study of tissue T cells after allogeneic stem cell transplantation. Study-level results: Anatomically similar tissues had similar TCR repertoires within each patient.

This clone was observed a handful of times. Its antigen is undetermined. The CDR3 is made up of 16 amino acids. Per germline, CDR1 KGHDR and CDR2 SFDVKD. Trimming cost V 4 bases and J 3 bases, with 18 bases left between them. CDR3 sequences, V/J genes, frequencies and template counts came from survey-depth TCRbeta sequencing. TCRdb's copy holds only in-frame clones and misses some; the assay was immunoSEQ multiplex PCR. The table has 12,000 or so clones, approximately 70% seen once; the top ten hold approximately 14%. Autopsy tissues included GI tract, liver, skin and lymphoid organs. The chain uses TRBV24-1 and TRBJ2-7; maybe TRBD2 (6 bases). This clonotype originated in a woman aged 18 to 50 with breast cancer. The starting material was tissue from the right colon, obtained at autopsy. The CDR3 bases are TGTGCCACCAGTGACCCGGACGGAGGGAGATACTACGAGCAGTACTTC. Protein sequence: CATSDPDGGRYYEQYF.